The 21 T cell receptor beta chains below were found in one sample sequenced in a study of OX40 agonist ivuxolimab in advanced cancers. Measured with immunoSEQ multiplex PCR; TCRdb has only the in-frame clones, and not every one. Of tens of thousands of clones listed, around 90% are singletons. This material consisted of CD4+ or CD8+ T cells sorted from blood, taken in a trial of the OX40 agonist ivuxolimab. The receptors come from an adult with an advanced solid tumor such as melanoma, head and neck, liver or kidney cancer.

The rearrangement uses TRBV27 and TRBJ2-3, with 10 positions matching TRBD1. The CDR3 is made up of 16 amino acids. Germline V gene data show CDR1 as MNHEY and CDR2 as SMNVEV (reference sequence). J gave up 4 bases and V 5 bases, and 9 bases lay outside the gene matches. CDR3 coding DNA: TGTGCCAGCAGTGGGGGACAGGGGACGCGCGCAGATACGCAGTATTTT. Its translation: CASSGGQGTRADTQYF.

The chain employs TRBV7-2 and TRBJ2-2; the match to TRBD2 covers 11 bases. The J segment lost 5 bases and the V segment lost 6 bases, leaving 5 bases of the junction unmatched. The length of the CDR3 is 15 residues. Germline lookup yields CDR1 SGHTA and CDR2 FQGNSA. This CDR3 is CASSSSGRRTGELFF. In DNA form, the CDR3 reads TGTGCCAGCAGTTCTAGCGGGAGGAGAACCGGGGAGCTGTTTTTT. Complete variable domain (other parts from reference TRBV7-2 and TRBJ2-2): GAGVSQSPSNKVTEKGKDVELRCDPISGHTALYWYRQSLGQGLEFLIYFQGNSAPDKSGLPSDRFSAERTGGSVSTLTIQRTQQEDSAVYLCASSSSGRRTGELFFGEGSRLTVL.

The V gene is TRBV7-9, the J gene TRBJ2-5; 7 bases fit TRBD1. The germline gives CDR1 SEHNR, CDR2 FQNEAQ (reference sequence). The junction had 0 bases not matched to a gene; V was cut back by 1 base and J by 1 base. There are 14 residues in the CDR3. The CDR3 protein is CASSLEGAQETQYF. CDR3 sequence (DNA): TGTGCCAGCAGCTTAGAGGGGGCCCAAGAGACCCAGTACTTC.

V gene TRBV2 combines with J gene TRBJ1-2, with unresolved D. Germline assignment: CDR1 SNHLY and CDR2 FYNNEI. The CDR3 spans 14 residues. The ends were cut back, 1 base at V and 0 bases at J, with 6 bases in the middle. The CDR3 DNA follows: TGTGCCAGCAGTGAAGGGCCTACTAACTATGGCTACACCTTC. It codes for CASSEGPTNYGYTF.

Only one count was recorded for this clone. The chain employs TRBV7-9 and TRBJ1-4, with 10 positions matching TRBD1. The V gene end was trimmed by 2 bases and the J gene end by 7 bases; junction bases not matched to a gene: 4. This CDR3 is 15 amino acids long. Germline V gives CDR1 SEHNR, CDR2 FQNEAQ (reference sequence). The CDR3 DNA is TGTGCCAGCAGCTTAACTGGACAGGGGGTTGAAAAACTGTTTTTT. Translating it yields CASSLTGQGVEKLFF. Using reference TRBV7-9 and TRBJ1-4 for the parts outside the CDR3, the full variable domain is DTGVSQNPRHKITKRGQNVTFRCDPISEHNRLYWYRQTLGQGPEFLTYFQNEAQLEKSRLLSDRFSAERPKGSFSTLEIQRTEQGDSAMYLCASSLTGQGVEKLFFGSGTQLSVL.

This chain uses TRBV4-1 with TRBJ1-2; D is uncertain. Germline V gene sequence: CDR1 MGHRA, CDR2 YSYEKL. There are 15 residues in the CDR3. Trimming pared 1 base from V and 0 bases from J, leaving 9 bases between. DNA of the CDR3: TGCGCCAGCAGCCAAGTCCCCCAGCCTAACTATGGCTACACCTTC. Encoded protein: CASSQVPQPNYGYTF.

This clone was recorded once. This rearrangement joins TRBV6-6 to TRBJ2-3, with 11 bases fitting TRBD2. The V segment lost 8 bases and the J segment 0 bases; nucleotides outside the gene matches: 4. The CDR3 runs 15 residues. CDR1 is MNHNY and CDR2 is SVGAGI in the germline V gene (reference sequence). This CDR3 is CASAGTSGSTDTQYF. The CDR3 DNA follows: TGTGCCAGCGCCGGGACTAGCGGTAGCACAGATACGCAGTATTTT.

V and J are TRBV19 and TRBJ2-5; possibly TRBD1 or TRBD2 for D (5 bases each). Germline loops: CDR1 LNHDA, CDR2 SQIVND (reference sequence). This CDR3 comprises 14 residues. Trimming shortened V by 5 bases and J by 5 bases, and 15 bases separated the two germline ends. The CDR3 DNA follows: TGTGCCAGTAGTGCCCGACTGGGGGAGGAGACCCAGTACTTC. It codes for CASSARLGEETQYF.

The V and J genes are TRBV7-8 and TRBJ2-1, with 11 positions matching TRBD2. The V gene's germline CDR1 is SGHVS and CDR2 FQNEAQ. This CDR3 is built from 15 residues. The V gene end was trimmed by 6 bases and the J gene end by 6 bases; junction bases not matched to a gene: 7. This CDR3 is CASSPRLAGLNEQFF. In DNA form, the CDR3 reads TGTGCCAGCAGTCCTCGACTAGCGGGGCTCAATGAGCAGTTCTTC.

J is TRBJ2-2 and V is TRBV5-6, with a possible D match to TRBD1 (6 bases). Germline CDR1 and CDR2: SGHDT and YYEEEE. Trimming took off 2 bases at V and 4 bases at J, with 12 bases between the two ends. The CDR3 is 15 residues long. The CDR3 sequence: CASSFGSGVTGELFF. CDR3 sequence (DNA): TGTGCCAGCAGCTTTGGATCAGGGGTCACCGGGGAGCTGTTTTTT.

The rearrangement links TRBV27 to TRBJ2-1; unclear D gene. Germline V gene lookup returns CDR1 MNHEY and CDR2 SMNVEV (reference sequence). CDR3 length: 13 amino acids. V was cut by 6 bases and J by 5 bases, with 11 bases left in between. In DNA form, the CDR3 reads TGTGCCAGCAGGTGGCAGTATGACAATGAGCAGTTCTTC. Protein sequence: CASRWQYDNEQFF.

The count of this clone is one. The CDR3 protein is CASSTRGGAPGNQPQHF. CDR3 DNA: TGTGCCAGTAGTACCCGCGGGGGGGCGCCTGGCAATCAGCCCCAGCATTTT. The V call is TRBV19, the J call TRBJ1-5, with D possibly TRBD1 on 6 matching bases. Germline CDR1 LNHDA, CDR2 SQIVND (reference sequence). Trimming took off 4 bases at V and 2 bases at J, with 18 bases between the two ends. The CDR3 consists of 17 residues.

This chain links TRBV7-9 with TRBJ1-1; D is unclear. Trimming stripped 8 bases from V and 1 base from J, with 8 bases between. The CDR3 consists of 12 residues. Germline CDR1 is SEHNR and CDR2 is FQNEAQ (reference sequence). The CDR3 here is CASPTGNTEAFF. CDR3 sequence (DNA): TGTGCCAGCCCGACGGGGAACACTGAAGCTTTCTTT.

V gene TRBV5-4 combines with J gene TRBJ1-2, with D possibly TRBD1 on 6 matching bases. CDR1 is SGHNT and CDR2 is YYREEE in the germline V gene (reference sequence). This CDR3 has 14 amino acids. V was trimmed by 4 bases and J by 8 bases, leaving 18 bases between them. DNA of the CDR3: TGTGCCAGCAGCCCACAGGGTGGGACTATCGGCTACACCTTC. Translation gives CASSPQGGTIGYTF.

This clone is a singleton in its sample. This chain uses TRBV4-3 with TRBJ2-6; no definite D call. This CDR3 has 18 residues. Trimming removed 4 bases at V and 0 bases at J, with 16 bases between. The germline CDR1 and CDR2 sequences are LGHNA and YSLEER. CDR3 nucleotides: TGCGCCAGCAGCCCTCGAAGGCCCGTTAACTCTGGGGCCAACGTCCTGACTTTC. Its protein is CASSPRRPVNSGANVLTF.

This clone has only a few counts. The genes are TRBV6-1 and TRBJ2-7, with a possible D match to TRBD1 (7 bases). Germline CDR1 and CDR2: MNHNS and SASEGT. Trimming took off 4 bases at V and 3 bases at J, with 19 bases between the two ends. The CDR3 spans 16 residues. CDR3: CASSGGQGGGYYEQYF. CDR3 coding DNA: TGTGCCAGCAGTGGAGGCCAGGGGGGAGGATACTACGAGCAGTACTTC.

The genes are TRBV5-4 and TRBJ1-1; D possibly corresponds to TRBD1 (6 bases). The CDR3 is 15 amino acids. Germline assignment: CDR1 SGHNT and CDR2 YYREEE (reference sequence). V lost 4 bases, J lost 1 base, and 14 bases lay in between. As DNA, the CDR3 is TGTGCCAGCAGCAGTCCGGGACAAGGGAACACTGAAGCTTTCTTT. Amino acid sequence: CASSSPGQGNTEAFF.

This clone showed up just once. Here the CDR3 DNA reads TGTGCCAGCTCACCCCGACAGGGAGGGGAAAAAGGCACTGAAGCTTTCTTT. Its translation is CASSPRQGGEKGTEAFF. The chain uses TRBV18 and TRBJ1-1, with 7 bases identical to TRBD1. The J segment lost 4 bases and the V segment lost 3 bases, leaving 14 bases of the junction unmatched. The CDR3 consists of 17 residues. In germline, CDR1 is KGHSH, CDR2 LQKENI.

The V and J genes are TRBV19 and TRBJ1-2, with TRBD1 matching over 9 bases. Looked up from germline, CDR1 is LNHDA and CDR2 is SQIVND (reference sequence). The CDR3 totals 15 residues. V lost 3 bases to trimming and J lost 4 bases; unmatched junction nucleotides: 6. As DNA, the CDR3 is TGTGCCAGTAGTATGGACAGGGGCCGCCTCTATGGCTACACCTTC. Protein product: CASSMDRGRLYGYTF.

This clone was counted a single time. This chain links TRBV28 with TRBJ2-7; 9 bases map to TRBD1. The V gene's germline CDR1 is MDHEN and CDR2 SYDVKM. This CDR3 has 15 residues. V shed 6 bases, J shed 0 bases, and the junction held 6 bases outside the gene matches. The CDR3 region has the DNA TGTGCCAGCAGCGATGGACAGGGGAGCTCCTACGAGCAGTACTTC. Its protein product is CASSDGQGSSYEQYF.

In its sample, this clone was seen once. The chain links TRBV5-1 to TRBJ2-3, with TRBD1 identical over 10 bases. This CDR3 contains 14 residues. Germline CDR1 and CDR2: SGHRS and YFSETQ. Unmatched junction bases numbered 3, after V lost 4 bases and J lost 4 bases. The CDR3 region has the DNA TGCGCCAGCAGCATGGACAGGGGGGCAGATACGCAGTATTTT. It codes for CASSMDRGADTQYF.